This T cell receptor (beta chain) emerged from a study of T cell responses to AZD1222 COVID-19 vaccine. Libraries were prepared by immunoSEQ multiplex PCR; TCRdb keeps only in-frame clonotypes and omits some of them. The table lists 150,000 or so clones, approximately 92% of them singletons. This CDR3 spans 11 amino acids. Germline assignment: CDR1 GTSNPN and CDR2 SVGIG (reference sequence). V was pared by 5 bases and J by 5 bases, with 9 bases between. This sequence was found in an adult who received the AZD1222 COVID-19 vaccine. The chain couples TRBV30 to TRBJ1-2; D call uncertain. The sequenced sample was peripheral blood, obtained 28 days after the second AZD1222 dose. The DNA for the CDR3 is TGTGCCTGGGGTACGTCGTATGGCTACACCTTC. Amino acid sequence: CAWGTSYGYTF. The whole variable domain, remainder taken from reference TRBV30 and TRBJ1-2, is SQTIHQWPATLVQPVGSPLSLECTVEGTSNPNLYWYRQAAGRGLQLLFYSVGIGQISSEVPQNLSASRPQDRQFILSSKKLLLSDSGFYLCAWGTSYGYTFGSGTRLTVV.